This is a list of T cell receptor beta chains from one sample in a study of cytomegalovirus exposure and HLA in healthy donors. The method was immunoSEQ multiplex PCR; TCRdb's version includes in-frame clones alone and lacks a portion of them. The sample lists under 200,000 clones; roughly 80% were seen once. Sequences were obtained from PBMCs. Every receptor here comes from a woman aged 18-29 years in good health and CMV-seronegative. Both conserved end residues are part of each CDR3. The D gene is left open where the match is weak. Clone size is shown for a subset of rows, as once, few, many or a class of expanded clone.

J | size | D | V | CDR3 | DNA
TRBJ2-3 | . | . | TRBV2 | CASRAGWPGTDTQYF | TGTGCCAGCAGAGCAGGGTGGCCAGGCACAGATACGCAGTATTTT
TRBJ1-1 | once | . | TRBV11-3 | CASSLDTVKNTEAFF | TGTGCCAGCAGCTTAGATACAGTGAAGAACACTGAAGCTTTCTTT
TRBJ1-2 | . | TRBD1 | TRBV7-9 | CSSSGQGLRVGYTF | TGTTCCAGCAGCGGACAGGGGCTACGTGTTGGCTACACCTTC
TRBJ2-6 | few | . | TRBV25-1 | CASSDHRYSGANVLTF | TGTGCCAGCAGTGATCATAGATACTCTGGGGCCAACGTCCTGACTTTC
TRBJ2-7 | . | . | TRBV18 | CASSPASSNYEQYF | TGTGCCAGCTCACCAGCAAGCTCTAACTACGAGCAGTACTTC
TRBJ1-2 | . | . | TRBV18 | CASSPYGIGYTF | TGTGCCAGCTCACCGTACGGGATTGGCTACACCTTC
TRBJ1-5 | . | . | TRBV19 | CASSILAGSTAQPQHF | TGTGCCAGTAGTATCCTAGCGGGGTCAACGGCTCAGCCCCAGCATTTT
TRBJ2-2 | . | TRBD1 | TRBV19 | CASSTGTDNTGELFF | TGTGCCAGTAGTACCGGGACAGATAACACCGGGGAGCTGTTTTTT
TRBJ1-5 | few | TRBD1 | TRBV5-6 | CASSRDRAQPQHF | TGTGCCAGCAGCCGGGACAGGGCCCAGCCCCAGCATTTT
TRBJ2-3 | . | . | TRBV7-8 | CASSPTRWLSVTQYF | TGTGCCAGCAGCCCGACGAGGTGGTTAAGCGTTACGCAGTATTTT
TRBJ2-7 | . | . | TRBV14 | CASSQDPGRSYEQYF | TGTGCCAGCAGCCAAGACCCGGGAAGGTCCTACGAGCAGTACTTC
TRBJ2-2 | . | TRBD2 | TRBV2 | CARASGGGTGELFF | TGTGCCAGAGCTTCGGGGGGGGGCACCGGGGAGCTGTTTTTT
TRBJ2-2 | . | . | TRBV14 | CASSQVDRTGELFF | TGTGCCAGCAGCCAAGTAGACAGAACCGGGGAGCTGTTTTTT
TRBJ2-3 | . | TRBD2 | TRBV19 | CASSIEGAGVAQYF | TGTGCCAGTAGTATAGAGGGAGCGGGAGTGGCGCAGTATTTT
TRBJ1-1 | . | . | TRBV4-2 | CASSLGMLRDTEAFF | TGTGCCAGCAGCTTGGGTATGTTGAGGGACACTGAAGCTTTCTTT
TRBJ2-2 | few | TRBD1 | TRBV12-5 | CASGVGQGNTGELFF | TGTGCTAGTGGTGTGGGACAGGGAAACACCGGGGAGCTGTTTTTT
TRBJ2-7 | . | TRBD2 | TRBV10-1 | CASSESTSGGGWSF | TGCGCCAGCAGTGAGTCGACTAGCGGGGGGGGCTGGTCATTC
TRBJ2-3 | . | TRBD2 | TRBV14 | CASSRGSGMGTDTQYF | TGTGCCAGCAGTCGGGGTAGCGGGATGGGCACAGATACGCAGTATTTT
TRBJ1-1 | few | . | TRBV21-1 | CASSKGARGEAFF | TGTGCCAGCAGCAAAGGGGCCCGGGGGGAAGCTTTCTTT
TRBJ1-5 | . | TRBD1 | TRBV5-1 | CASSLGQGTSQPQHF | TGCGCCAGCAGCTTGGGACAGGGAACTAGTCAGCCCCAGCATTTT
TRBJ2-1 | . | TRBD2 | TRBV27 | CASSFTSGRRDEQFF | TGTGCCAGCAGTTTTACTAGCGGGAGAAGAGATGAGCAGTTCTTC
TRBJ2-1 | . | . | TRBV5-5 | CASSLLAHNEQFF | TGTGCCAGCAGCTTGCTAGCTCACAATGAGCAGTTCTTC
TRBJ1-3 | . | TRBD1 | TRBV6-1 | CASSRQGTRGSTIYF | TGTGCCAGCAGCCGACAGGGGACCCGCGGGAGCACCATATATTTT
TRBJ2-3 | once | . | TRBV18 | CASSPADYTDTQYF | TGTGCCAGCTCACCAGCGGATTACACAGATACGCAGTATTTT
TRBJ2-3 | once | TRBD2 | TRBV7-2 | CASSFLNLLAETTDTQYF | TGTGCCAGCAGCTTCCTCAATTTACTAGCGGAGACCACAGATACGCAGTATTTT
TRBJ1-3 | . | TRBD1 | TRBV18 | CASSPLSLGQGQNTIYF | TGTGCCAGCTCACCACTATCACTCGGACAGGGCCAAAACACCATATATTTT
TRBJ2-5 | . | . | TRBV19 | CAMVEAQETQYF | TGTGCCATGGTGGAGGCTCAAGAGACCCAGTACTTC
TRBJ2-2 | . | TRBD1 | TRBV11-2 | CASSQVQGAGELFF | TGTGCCAGCAGCCAAGTACAGGGGGCCGGGGAGCTGTTTTTT
TRBJ1-5 | . | TRBD1 | TRBV19 | CASSLRQGHQPQHF | TGTGCCAGTAGTCTAAGACAGGGGCATCAGCCCCAGCATTTT
TRBJ2-7 | few | TRBD1 | TRBV4-3 | CASSQTGALDRGQYF | TGCGCCAGCAGCCAGACAGGGGCCCTGGACCGTGGGCAGTACTTC
TRBJ2-1 | . | . | TRBV19 | CASSISYEQFF | TGTGCCAGTAGTATAAGCTATGAGCAGTTCTTC
TRBJ1-1 | . | . | TRBV5-4 | CASSLAGIETEAFF | TGTGCCAGCAGCTTGGCGGGGATTGAGACTGAAGCTTTCTTT
TRBJ2-5 | . | TRBD1 | TRBV25-1 | CASRQGVQETQYF | TGTGCCAGCAGGCAGGGGGTACAAGAGACCCAGTACTTC
TRBJ1-4 | . | TRBD1 | TRBV30 | CAWSSTGATEKLFF | TGTGCCTGGAGTTCGACAGGGGCGACTGAAAAACTGTTTTTT
TRBJ1-1 | once | . | TRBV9 | CASSPSRGGATEAFF | TGTGCCAGCAGCCCATCCCGGGGGGGGGCTACTGAAGCTTTCTTT
TRBJ1-1 | few | . | TRBV4-3 | CASSHSPGEGGTEAFF | TGCGCCAGCAGCCATTCCCCAGGGGAGGGTGGCACTGAAGCTTTCTTT
TRBJ2-3 | . | TRBD1 | TRBV9 | CASSVGGQGNTQYF | TGTGCCAGCAGCGTTGGGGGACAGGGGAATACGCAGTATTTT
TRBJ1-1 | few | . | TRBV30 | CAWDRLGTEAFF | TGTGCCTGGGACAGGTTGGGCACTGAAGCTTTCTTT
TRBJ2-3 | . | TRBD2 | TRBV11-2 | CASSLATGTSGITDTQYF | TGTGCCAGCAGCTTAGCGACCGGGACTAGCGGGATAACAGATACGCAGTATTTT
TRBJ1-2 | . | TRBD1 | TRBV5-6 | CASSSGTGAAGYTF | TGTGCCAGCAGCTCCGGGACAGGGGCTGCTGGCTACACCTTC
TRBJ1-5 | . | TRBD1 | TRBV19 | CASSDRGHGQPQHF | TGTGCCAGTAGTGACAGGGGGCATGGTCAGCCCCAGCATTTT
TRBJ1-1 | once | . | TRBV29-1 | CSVADPEAFF | TGCAGCGTGGCCGATCCTGAAGCTTTCTTT
TRBJ2-5 | . | TRBD2 | TRBV27 | CASRGTSGKETQYF | TGTGCCAGCAGAGGGACTAGCGGGAAAGAGACCCAGTACTTC
TRBJ1-1 | . | . | TRBV5-1 | CASSLPGQNTEAFF | TGCGCCAGCAGTTTACCGGGACAGAACACTGAAGCTTTCTTT
TRBJ2-1 | once | TRBD2 | TRBV19 | CASSIGTSGRNEQFF | TGTGCCAGTAGTATAGGGACTAGCGGGAGGAATGAGCAGTTCTTC
TRBJ2-7 | . | TRBD1 | TRBV5-1 | CASSPTGTGAYEQYF | TGCGCCAGCAGTCCTACCGGGACAGGGGCCTACGAGCAGTACTTC
TRBJ2-7 | . | . | TRBV30 | CAWSVLPPPYEQYF | TGTGCCTGGAGTGTACTCCCTCCGCCTTACGAGCAGTACTTC
TRBJ1-5 | . | . | TRBV10-2 | CATCTGPNQPQHF | TGCGCCACCTGTACAGGTCCAAATCAGCCCCAGCATTTT
TRBJ2-7 | . | . | TRBV6-6 | CAVLRSSYEQYF | TGTGCCGTCCTAAGGAGCTCCTACGAGCAGTACTTC
TRBJ2-3 | once | TRBD2 | TRBV5-1 | CASSSAVAGGGTDTQYF | TGCGCCAGCAGCTCGGCTGTAGCGGGAGGAGGGACAGATACGCAGTATTTT
TRBJ1-2 | . | . | TRBV5-1 | CASSVDPGAKNYGYTF | TGCGCCAGCAGCGTAGATCCAGGGGCAAAGAACTATGGCTACACCTTC
TRBJ1-1 | once | . | TRBV19 | CASSIDSGTEAFF | TGTGCCAGTAGTATAGATAGTGGCACTGAAGCTTTCTTT
TRBJ2-5 | . | . | TRBV4-3 | CASSQDSGYEETQYF | TGCGCCAGCAGCCAAGATTCAGGGTACGAAGAGACCCAGTACTTC
TRBJ1-2 | once | TRBD1 | TRBV29-1 | CSDGTGDYGYTF | TGCAGCGACGGGACAGGGGACTATGGCTACACCTTC
TRBJ2-3 | . | . | TRBV27 | CASTGELDTDTQYF | TGTGCCAGCACAGGGGAACTAGACACAGATACGCAGTATTTT
TRBJ1-1 | . | TRBD1 | TRBV4-3 | CASSQDDRGNTEAFF | TGCGCCAGCAGCCAAGATGACAGGGGGAACACTGAAGCTTTCTTT
TRBJ2-2 | . | . | TRBV5-1 | CASSLAGGVDGELFF | TGCGCCAGCAGCTTGGCCGGAGGGGTGGACGGGGAGCTGTTTTTT